The clone carrying this T cell receptor (beta chain) was seen a single time. The CDR3 is made up of 18 amino acids. V lost 3 bases, J lost 3 bases, and 22 bases lay in between. CDR1 and CDR2 from the germline V gene are SGHDT and YYEEEE. The sample originates from a study of blood T cell repertoires in COVID-19. Study as a whole: Researchers got acute and convalescent COVID-19 samples from the United States, Italy and Spain. Nucleic acid was either cDNA or gDNA, and it came from T cells, B-cell-depleted T cells, or PBMCs.

Original methodology: The assay estimated nucleated cells by amplifying reference gene primers. Profiled with immunoSEQ multiplex PCR; TCRdb holds only in-frame clones, not every one. The DNA gave D and trimming, while V, J and clone size come from that table. The sample holds around 150,000 clones, about 82% seen once. All recovered Cohort 3 donors got two negative PCRs, got clearance, or saw symptom resolution. The sample was PBMCs or T cells enriched from blood (not recorded which). This receptor was taken from a middle-aged woman who had recovered from COVID-19. V gene TRBV5-6 combines with J gene TRBJ2-1, with D unresolved. The CDR3 protein is CASSSEVQGRNYYNEQFF. CDR3 coding DNA: TGTGCCAGCAGCTCCGAAGTACAAGGCAGAAACTACTACAATGAGCAGTTCTTC.